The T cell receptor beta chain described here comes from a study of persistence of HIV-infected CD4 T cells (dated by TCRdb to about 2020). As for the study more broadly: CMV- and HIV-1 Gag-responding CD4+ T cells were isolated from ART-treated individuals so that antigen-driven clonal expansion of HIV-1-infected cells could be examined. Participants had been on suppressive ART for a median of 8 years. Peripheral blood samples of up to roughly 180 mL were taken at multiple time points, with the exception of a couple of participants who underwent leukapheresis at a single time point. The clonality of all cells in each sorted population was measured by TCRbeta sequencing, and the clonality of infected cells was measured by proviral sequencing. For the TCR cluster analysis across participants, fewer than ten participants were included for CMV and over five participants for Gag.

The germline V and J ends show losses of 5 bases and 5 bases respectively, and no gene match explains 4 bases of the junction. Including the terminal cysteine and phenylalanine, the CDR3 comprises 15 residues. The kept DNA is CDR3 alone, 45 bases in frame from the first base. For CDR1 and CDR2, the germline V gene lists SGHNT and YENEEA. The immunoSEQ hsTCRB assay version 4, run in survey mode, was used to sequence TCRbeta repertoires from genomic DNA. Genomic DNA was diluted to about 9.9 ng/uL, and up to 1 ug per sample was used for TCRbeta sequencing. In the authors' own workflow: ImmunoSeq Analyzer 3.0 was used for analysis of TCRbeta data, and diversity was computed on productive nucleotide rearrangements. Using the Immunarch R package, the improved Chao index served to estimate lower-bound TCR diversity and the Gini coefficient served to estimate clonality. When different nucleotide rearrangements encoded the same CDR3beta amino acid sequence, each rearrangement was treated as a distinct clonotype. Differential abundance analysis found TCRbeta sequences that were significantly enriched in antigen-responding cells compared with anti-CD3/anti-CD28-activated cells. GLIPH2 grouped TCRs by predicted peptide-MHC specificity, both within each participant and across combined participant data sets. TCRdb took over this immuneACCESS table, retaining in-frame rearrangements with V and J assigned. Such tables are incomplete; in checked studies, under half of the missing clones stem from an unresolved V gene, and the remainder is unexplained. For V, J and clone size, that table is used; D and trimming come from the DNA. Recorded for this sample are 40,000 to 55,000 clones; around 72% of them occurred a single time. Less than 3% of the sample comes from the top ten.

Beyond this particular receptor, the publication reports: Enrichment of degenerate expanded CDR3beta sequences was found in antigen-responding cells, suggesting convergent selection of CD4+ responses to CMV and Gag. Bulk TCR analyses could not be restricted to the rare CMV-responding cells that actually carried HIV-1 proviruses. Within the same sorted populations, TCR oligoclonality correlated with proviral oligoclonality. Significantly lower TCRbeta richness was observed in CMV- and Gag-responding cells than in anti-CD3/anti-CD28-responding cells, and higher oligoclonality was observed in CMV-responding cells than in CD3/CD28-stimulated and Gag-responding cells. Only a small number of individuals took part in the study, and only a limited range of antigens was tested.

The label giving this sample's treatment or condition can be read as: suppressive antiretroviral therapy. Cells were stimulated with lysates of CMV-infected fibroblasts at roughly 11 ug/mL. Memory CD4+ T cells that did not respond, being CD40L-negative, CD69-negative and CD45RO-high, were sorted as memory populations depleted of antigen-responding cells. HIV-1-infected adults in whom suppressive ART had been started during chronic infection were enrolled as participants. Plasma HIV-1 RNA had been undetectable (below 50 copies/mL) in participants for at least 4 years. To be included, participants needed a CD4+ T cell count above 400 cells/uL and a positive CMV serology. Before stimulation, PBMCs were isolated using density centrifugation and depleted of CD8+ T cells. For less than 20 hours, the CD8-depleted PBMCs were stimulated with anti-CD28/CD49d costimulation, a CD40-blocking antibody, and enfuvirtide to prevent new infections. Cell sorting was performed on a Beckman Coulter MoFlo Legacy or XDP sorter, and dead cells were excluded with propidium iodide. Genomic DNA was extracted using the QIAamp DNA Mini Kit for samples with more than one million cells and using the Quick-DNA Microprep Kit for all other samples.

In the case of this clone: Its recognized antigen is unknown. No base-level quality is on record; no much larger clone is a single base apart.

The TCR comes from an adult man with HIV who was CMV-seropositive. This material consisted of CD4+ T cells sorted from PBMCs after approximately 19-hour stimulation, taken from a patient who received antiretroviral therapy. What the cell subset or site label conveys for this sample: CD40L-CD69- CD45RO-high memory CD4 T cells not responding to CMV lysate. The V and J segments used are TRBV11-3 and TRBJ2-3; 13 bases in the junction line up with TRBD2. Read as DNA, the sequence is TGTGCCAGCAGCCCACGGACTAGCGGGAGAGATACGCAGTATTTT. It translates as CASSPRTSGRDTQYF.